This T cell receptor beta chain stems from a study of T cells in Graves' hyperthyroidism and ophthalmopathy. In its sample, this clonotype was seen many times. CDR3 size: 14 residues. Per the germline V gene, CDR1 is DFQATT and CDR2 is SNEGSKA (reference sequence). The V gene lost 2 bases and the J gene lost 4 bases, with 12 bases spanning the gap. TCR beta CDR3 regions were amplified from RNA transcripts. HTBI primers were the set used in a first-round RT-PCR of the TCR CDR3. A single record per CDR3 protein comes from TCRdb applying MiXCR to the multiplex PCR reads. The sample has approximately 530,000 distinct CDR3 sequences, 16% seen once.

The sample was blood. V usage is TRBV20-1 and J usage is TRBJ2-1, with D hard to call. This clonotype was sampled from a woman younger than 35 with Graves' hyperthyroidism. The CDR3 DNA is TGCAGTGCTAGACCCCGGGCCTCGTACAATGAGCAGTTCTTC. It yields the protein CSARPRASYNEQFF.